These 9 T cell receptor beta chains were sequenced from one sample in a study of shared clonotypes between healthy human individuals. The assay was immunoSEQ multiplex PCR, and TCRdb's table has in-frame clones only and misses some. The data hold about 2.3 million clones, with about 90% observed a single time. Sequencing was performed on naive CD4+ T cells from PBMCs. Sample subset: CD45RA+ positively selected. The source is a man younger than 30 in good health. Some clones in this sample may be carry-over from other donors' samples.

The J gene is TRBJ2-3, the V gene TRBV7-9; TRBD1 might be the D (6 bases). Between the trimmed V and J ends, which lost 4 bases and 3 bases, there was a span of 11 bases. Germline assignment: CDR1 SEHNR and CDR2 FQNEAQ (reference sequence). The CDR3 spans 14 residues. DNA of the CDR3: TGTGCCAGCAGCTCGGACAGTGGTACAGATACGCAGTATTTT. Translating it yields CASSSDSGTDTQYF.

The chain couples TRBV5-4 to TRBJ2-7, with 7 bases that match TRBD2. The germline CDR1 and CDR2 sequences are SGHNT and YYREEE (reference sequence). With V trimmed by 4 bases and J by 5 bases, 9 bases remained unmatched. The CDR3 length is 14 residues. This CDR3 reads CASSATSVPNEQYF. As DNA, the CDR3 is TGTGCCAGCAGCGCTACTAGCGTCCCCAACGAGCAGTACTTC.

A note on this clone: Other DNA sequences in the sample encode the same CDR3. This chain joins TRBV9 and TRBJ2-5, with D unclear. Trimming took off 2 bases at V and 5 bases at J, with 10 bases between the two ends. The CDR3 is 13 amino acids. Germline CDR1 and CDR2: SGDLS and YYNGEE. Written as DNA, the CDR3 is TGTGCCAGCAGCGTCCGATCTTCGGAGACCCAGTACTTC. Translating it yields CASSVRSSETQYF.

This clone has just one count. The CDR3 here is CASSSGQSVAGNTIYF. DNA of the CDR3: TGCGCCAGCAGTTCCGGACAGTCGGTCGCTGGAAACACCATATATTTT. The chain carries TRBV5-1 and TRBJ1-3; the D gene is possibly TRBD1 (6 bases). Trimming took 5 bases from V and 2 from J, leaving 17 bases between them. The CDR3 is 16 residues long. The germline CDR1 and CDR2 sequences are SGHRS and YFSETQ.

V gene TRBV7-2 combines with J gene TRBJ1-2; the D is unclear. The CDR3 has 15 amino acids. Trimming removed 1 base at V and 8 bases at J, with 17 bases between. CDR1 and CDR2 (germline): SGHTA, FQGNSA. The CDR3 nucleotides are TGTGCCAGCAGCTTAGATACGGGCACCCCGGGAGGCTACACCTTC. Its translation is CASSLDTGTPGGYTF.

The chain joins TRBV25-1 to TRBJ1-5; D may be TRBD1 (5 bases). Trimming stripped 2 bases from V and 0 bases from J, with 14 bases between. Germline V lookup: CDR1 MGHDK, CDR2 SYGVNS. This CDR3 comprises 17 residues. CDR3 protein: CASSENGGEDSNQPQHF. The CDR3 coding sequence is TGTGCCAGCAGTGAAAACGGAGGGGAGGATAGCAATCAGCCCCAGCATTTT.

This chain links TRBV10-3 with TRBJ2-7, with 13 bases matching TRBD2. Unmatched junction bases numbered 12, after V lost 5 bases and J lost 5 bases. CDR1 ENHRY and CDR2 SYGVKD come from the germline V gene. The CDR3 spans 17 residues. The CDR3 DNA reads as TGTGCCATCAGTCCAAGGACTAGCGGGAGATATAGCGACGAGCAGTACTTC. Its protein is CAISPRTSGRYSDEQYF.

The chain has TRBV28 and TRBJ2-5; 7 bases map to TRBD2. This CDR3 has 15 amino acids. The V and J ends lost 3 bases and 5 bases, in that order; junction bases with no gene match: 9. CDR1 and CDR2 from the germline V gene are MDHEN and SYDVKM. CDR3 DNA: TGTGCCAGCAGTTTTTCTAGCGGCGGTACCGAGACCCAGTACTTC. Translated, it gives CASSFSSGGTETQYF. The full variable domain, rest sourced from reference TRBV28 and TRBJ2-5, is DVKVTQSSRYLVKRTGEKVFLECVQDMDHENMFWYRQDPGLGLRLIYFSYDVKMKEKGDIPEGYSVSREKKERFSLILESASTNQTSMYLCASSFSSGGTETQYFGPGTRLLVL.

This sequence joins TRBV19 and TRBJ2-7, with D tentatively TRBD1 or TRBD2 (5 bases each). Germline loops: CDR1 LNHDA, CDR2 SQIVND (reference sequence). The CDR3 consists of 16 residues. Trimming removed 3 bases at V and 2 bases at J, with 17 bases between. The CDR3 sequence is CASSMAGGTDPYEQYF. For the CDR3, the DNA is TGTGCCAGTAGTATGGCGGGTGGGACGGATCCCTACGAGCAGTACTTC.